This T cell receptor (beta chain) derives from a study of blood T cell repertoires in COVID-19. In germline, CDR1 is SNHLY, CDR2 FYNNEI. V trimming: 5 bases; J trimming: 9 bases; junction bases outside the gene matches: 6. CDR3 length equals 14 residues. The study drew participants aged roughly 18 to 95 years from 20 to 30 US areas. In the authors' methods: Amplified reference gene primers provided the basis for estimating nucleated cell counts. TCRdb's copy holds only in-frame clones and misses some; the assay was immunoSEQ multiplex PCR. From that table come the V and J calls and clone size; the DNA was used to work out D and trimming. This sample carries approximately 360,000 clones, 70% to 90% of them seen once, and the ten largest clones take over 0.9%.

The chain employs TRBV2 and TRBJ1-6; 8 nucleotides match TRBD1. This receptor was obtained from a woman aged 25 to 39 with acute COVID-19. The sample consisted of PBMCs or T cells enriched from blood (not recorded which). Here the CDR3 DNA reads TGTGCCAGCAGTACCGGGACAGGTGGTTCACCCCTCCACTTT. Translating gives CASSTGTGGSPLHF.